These T cell receptor beta chains were read from a single sample in a study of T-cell reconstitution after alpha-beta-depleted transplantation in children. TCRdb re-analysed the PCR reads in MiXCR, keeping a single row per CDR3 protein. The table includes 610,000 or so distinct CDR3 sequences, 25% to 30% detected once. This specimen consisted of PBMCs, obtained before TCRalphabeta/CD19-depleted stem cell transplant. The origin of the receptors is a boy younger than two with Wiskott-Aldrich syndrome, due to receive a stem cell transplant. Each CDR3 is given with its conserved first and last residue. Each record gives: D gene, J gene, V gene, clone size, CDR3 protein, CDR3 DNA. The D gene is left open where the match is weak. A clone size is listed for some rows: how often the clone was seen (once, few, many), or a class if it is expanded.

D: TRBD2; J: TRBJ2-2; V: TRBV5-1; size: few; CDR3: CASSPGLAGAVTGELFF; DNA: TGCGCCAGCAGCCCCGGACTAGCGGGAGCAGTAACCGGGGAGCTGTTTTTT
D: TRBD2; J: TRBJ2-5; V: TRBV7-6; size: few; CDR3: CASSLFGAGVGQETQYF; DNA: TGTGCCAGCAGCTTATTTGGAGCGGGAGTTGGGCAAGAGACCCAGTACTTC
D: .; J: TRBJ1-5; V: TRBV30; size: .; CDR3: CAWSVRIQEPQHF; DNA: TGTGCCTGGAGTGTACGGATTCAGGAGCCCCAGCATTTT
D: TRBD2; J: TRBJ2-3; V: TRBV10-3; size: few; CDR3: CAISRSGSADTQYF; DNA: TGTGCCATCAGCCGCAGCGGGAGCGCAGATACGCAGTATTTT
D: .; J: TRBJ1-2; V: TRBV4-2; size: few; CDR3: CASSQGGPAVYGYTF; DNA: TGTGCCAGCAGCCAAGGCGGTCCAGCCGTCTATGGCTACACCTTC
D: .; J: TRBJ2-1; V: TRBV13; size: .; CDR3: CASSPMYNEQFF; DNA: TGTGCCAGCAGCCCCATGTACAATGAGCAGTTCTTC
D: TRBD1; J: TRBJ2-2; V: TRBV20-1; size: few; CDR3: CSATQGANTGELFF; DNA: TGCAGTGCTACCCAGGGGGCAAACACCGGGGAGCTGTTTTTT
D: .; J: TRBJ1-5; V: TRBV20-1; size: .; CDR3: CSAKQGPLPNQPQHF; DNA: TGCAGTGCTAAACAGGGTCCACTACCCAATCAGCCCCAGCATTTT
D: .; J: TRBJ2-7; V: TRBV5-1; size: .; CDR3: CASSLDPGAQYEQYF; DNA: TGCGCCAGCAGCTTGGACCCGGGAGCTCAGTACGAGCAGTACTTC
D: .; J: TRBJ2-1; V: TRBV10-3; size: few; CDR3: CAISESKGEGGKFF; DNA: TGTGCCATCAGTGAGTCGAAAGGAGAGGGCGGGAAGTTCTTC
D: .; J: TRBJ1-5; V: TRBV19; size: .; CDR3: CASSIWGSNQPQHF; DNA: TGTGCCAGTAGTATCTGGGGAAGCAATCAGCCCCAGCATTTT
D: TRBD2; J: TRBJ2-2; V: TRBV6-1; size: once; CDR3: CASSDRAGEVGELFF; DNA: TGTGCCAGCAGTGACCGGGCGGGAGAAGTCGGGGAGCTGTTTTTT
D: .; J: TRBJ2-1; V: TRBV3-1; size: .; CDR3: CASSPGPVSYNEQFF; DNA: TGTGCCAGCAGCCCCGGGCCGGTCTCCTACAATGAGCAGTTCTTC
D: TRBD1; J: TRBJ2-2; V: TRBV20-1; size: once; CDR3: CSARPRDRVTGELFF; DNA: TGCAGTGCTAGACCCCGGGACAGGGTAACCGGGGAGCTGTTTTTT
D: TRBD2; J: TRBJ2-2; V: TRBV10-3; size: few; CDR3: CAIAGGTGELFF; DNA: TGTGCCATCGCGGGAGGCACCGGGGAGCTGTTTTTT
D: TRBD2; J: TRBJ2-1; V: TRBV25-1; size: .; CDR3: CASSELAGGPYNEQFF; DNA: TGTGCCAGCAGTGAACTAGCGGGAGGGCCGTACAATGAGCAGTTCTTC
D: TRBD2; J: TRBJ2-7; V: TRBV6-1; size: .; CDR3: CASSGLAGASEQYF; DNA: TGTGCCAGCAGCGGACTAGCGGGGGCCTCTGAGCAGTACTTC
D: TRBD2; J: TRBJ2-5; V: TRBV20-1; size: .; CDR3: CSASPEAGWGETQYF; DNA: TGCAGTGCTAGTCCCGAAGCGGGATGGGGGGAGACCCAGTACTTC
D: .; J: TRBJ1-5; V: TRBV24-1; size: .; CDR3: CATSDLGWGNQPQHF; DNA: TGTGCCACCAGTGATTTGGGGTGGGGGAATCAGCCCCAGCATTTT
D: TRBD1; J: TRBJ2-4; V: TRBV5-8; size: .; CDR3: CASSFRTGLRNIQYF; DNA: TGTGCCAGCAGCTTCCGGACAGGCCTCAGAAACATTCAGTACTTC
D: .; J: TRBJ2-1; V: TRBV28; size: few; CDR3: CASSSVLRLPYNEQFF; DNA: TGTGCCAGCAGTTCCGTACTCCGACTACCCTACAATGAGCAGTTCTTC
D: .; J: TRBJ1-5; V: TRBV20-1; size: few; CDR3: CSARQGTPNQPQHF; DNA: TGCAGTGCTAGGCAAGGGACACCTAATCAGCCCCAGCATTTT
D: .; J: TRBJ2-1; V: TRBV6-1; size: .; CDR3: CASRESYSYNEQFF; DNA: TGTGCCAGCAGGGAATCTTACTCCTACAATGAGCAGTTCTTC
D: .; J: TRBJ2-7; V: TRBV10-3; size: .; CDR3: CAISMTRTYEQYF; DNA: TGTGCCATCAGCATGACACGCACCTACGAGCAGTACTTC
D: .; J: TRBJ2-1; V: TRBV4-1; size: .; CDR3: CASSQEGGSVDEQFF; DNA: TGCGCCAGCAGCCAAGAAGGGGGGAGTGTGGATGAGCAGTTCTTC
D: .; J: TRBJ2-1; V: TRBV6-5; size: .; CDR3: CASSYGVGLDIFEQFF; DNA: TGTGCCAGCAGTTACGGTGTTGGGCTGGACATTTTTGAGCAGTTCTTC
D: .; J: TRBJ2-7; V: TRBV20-1; size: .; CDR3: CSASSGSSNYEQYF; DNA: TGCAGTGCTAGTTCAGGGTCCAGTAACTACGAGCAGTACTTC
D: TRBD2; J: TRBJ2-1; V: TRBV12-5; size: few; CDR3: CASGLGGLERNEQFF; DNA: TGTGCTAGTGGTCTCGGGGGACTAGAGAGGAATGAGCAGTTCTTC
D: TRBD2; J: TRBJ2-5; V: TRBV5-1; size: .; CDR3: CASSWTSGSPYRETQYF; DNA: TGCGCCAGCAGCTGGACTAGCGGGAGCCCATATAGAGAGACCCAGTACTTC
D: TRBD1; J: TRBJ2-7; V: TRBV24-1; size: few; CDR3: CATQGTGFCLLYEQYF; DNA: TGTGCCACCCAAGGGACAGGGTTTTGCCTTCTCTACGAGCAGTACTTC
D: .; J: TRBJ2-7; V: TRBV30; size: few; CDR3: CAWTGVYEQYF; DNA: TGTGCCTGGACCGGGGTCTACGAGCAGTACTTC
D: .; J: TRBJ1-2; V: TRBV7-3; size: .; CDR3: CASSQTPDRNYGYTF; DNA: TGTGCCAGCAGCCAAACACCAGATCGTAACTATGGCTACACCTTC
D: .; J: TRBJ2-3; V: TRBV27; size: few; CDR3: CASSLKLKSTDTQYF; DNA: TGTGCCAGCAGTTTAAAATTGAAAAGCACAGATACGCAGTATTTT
D: .; J: TRBJ1-1; V: TRBV12-3/TRBV12-4; size: few; CDR3: CASSLAALNEAFF; DNA: TGTGCCAGCAGTTTAGCGGCGCTGAATGAAGCTTTCTTT
D: .; J: TRBJ2-2; V: TRBV12-3/TRBV12-4; size: .; CDR3: CASSWRLTRTGELFF; DNA: TGTGCCAGCAGTTGGAGGCTTACCCGAACCGGGGAGCTGTTTTTT
D: .; J: TRBJ2-1; V: TRBV9; size: few; CDR3: CASSPHRAGRVYNEQFF; DNA: TGTGCCAGCAGCCCCCACAGGGCTGGTCGTGTCTACAATGAGCAGTTCTTC
D: .; J: TRBJ1-1; V: TRBV7-2; size: .; CDR3: CASSWVGNTEAFF; DNA: TGTGCCAGCAGCTGGGTGGGGAACACTGAAGCTTTCTTT
D: .; J: TRBJ2-6; V: TRBV2; size: .; CDR3: CASRAGEANVLTF; DNA: TGTGCCAGCAGGGCAGGGGAGGCCAACGTCCTGACTTTC
D: TRBD2; J: TRBJ2-1; V: TRBV5-1; size: .; CDR3: CASSSRLAGGNNEQFF; DNA: TGCGCCAGCAGCTCACGACTAGCGGGAGGGAACAATGAGCAGTTCTTC
D: TRBD2; J: TRBJ2-3; V: TRBV5-1; size: few; CDR3: CASSLVGAGSTDTQYF; DNA: TGCGCCAGCAGCTTAGTAGGAGCGGGGAGCACAGATACGCAGTATTTT
D: .; J: TRBJ2-2; V: TRBV5-1; size: .; CDR3: CASRTYWNTGELFF; DNA: TGCGCCAGCAGAACGTATTGGAACACCGGGGAGCTGTTTTTT
D: TRBD2; J: TRBJ2-5; V: TRBV3-1; size: .; CDR3: CASSQVFGGRETQYF; DNA: TGTGCCAGCAGCCAAGTGTTCGGCGGGAGGGAGACCCAGTACTTC
D: TRBD1; J: TRBJ1-1; V: TRBV5-1; size: few; CDR3: CASSSYRQGSGTEAFF; DNA: TGCGCCAGCAGCTCCTACCGACAGGGATCGGGCACTGAAGCTTTCTTT
D: .; J: TRBJ2-7; V: TRBV15; size: .; CDR3: CATSRSRGPSSYEQYF; DNA: TGTGCCACCAGCAGGTCCAGGGGCCCCAGCTCCTACGAGCAGTACTTC
D: TRBD1; J: TRBJ2-4; V: TRBV27; size: many; CDR3: CASSLRGQGAKNIQYF; DNA: TGTGCCAGCAGTTTGAGGGGACAGGGGGCCAAAAACATTCAGTACTTC
D: TRBD2; J: TRBJ2-7; V: TRBV7-9; size: .; CDR3: CASSVGLAGFSPYEQYF; DNA: TGTGCCAGCAGCGTCGGACTAGCGGGATTTTCCCCCTACGAGCAGTACTTC
D: .; J: TRBJ1-1; V: TRBV12-3/TRBV12-4; size: few; CDR3: CASRIDSTNTEAFF; DNA: TGTGCCAGCAGGATAGACAGTACGAACACTGAAGCTTTCTTT
D: .; J: TRBJ1-1; V: TRBV7-2; size: .; CDR3: CASSLFHSMNTEAFF; DNA: TGTGCCAGCAGCTTATTCCACAGTATGAACACTGAAGCTTTCTTT
D: .; J: TRBJ2-7; V: TRBV2; size: few; CDR3: CASSDQDSNSYEQYF; DNA: TGTGCCAGCAGTGATCAGGACAGCAACTCCTACGAGCAGTACTTC
D: TRBD2; J: TRBJ2-1; V: TRBV5-1; size: .; CDR3: CASSLRREGYNEQFF; DNA: TGCGCCAGCAGCTTGAGGAGGGAGGGCTACAATGAGCAGTTCTTC
D: .; J: TRBJ1-2; V: TRBV4-1; size: .; CDR3: CASSQGIGLGYGYTF; DNA: TGCGCCAGCAGCCAAGGGATTGGGTTGGGCTATGGCTACACCTTC
D: .; J: TRBJ2-3; V: TRBV5-1; size: .; CDR3: CASSTGDTDTQYF; DNA: TGCGCCAGCAGCACCGGGGACACAGATACGCAGTATTTT
D: TRBD2; J: TRBJ2-7; V: TRBV7-6; size: .; CDR3: CASSWGGSYGQYF; DNA: TGTGCCAGCAGCTGGGGGGGGAGCTACGGGCAGTACTTC
D: .; J: TRBJ2-4; V: TRBV12-3/TRBV12-4; size: few; CDR3: CASSLKIAKNIQYF; DNA: TGTGCCAGCAGTTTAAAGATAGCCAAAAACATTCAGTACTTC
D: .; J: TRBJ2-5; V: TRBV27; size: .; CDR3: CASSPKTGTGAQETQYF; DNA: TGTGCCAGCAGTCCTAAAACAGGGACGGGGGCTCAAGAGACCCAGTACTTC
D: TRBD2; J: TRBJ2-1; V: TRBV7-4; size: .; CDR3: CASSLVASGRAFDEQFF; DNA: TGTGCCAGCAGCTTAGTGGCTAGCGGGAGGGCCTTCGATGAGCAGTTCTTC
D: .; J: TRBJ2-3; V: TRBV28; size: .; CDR3: CASSLRGNTQYF; DNA: TGTGCCAGCAGTCTAAGGGGGAATACGCAGTATTTT